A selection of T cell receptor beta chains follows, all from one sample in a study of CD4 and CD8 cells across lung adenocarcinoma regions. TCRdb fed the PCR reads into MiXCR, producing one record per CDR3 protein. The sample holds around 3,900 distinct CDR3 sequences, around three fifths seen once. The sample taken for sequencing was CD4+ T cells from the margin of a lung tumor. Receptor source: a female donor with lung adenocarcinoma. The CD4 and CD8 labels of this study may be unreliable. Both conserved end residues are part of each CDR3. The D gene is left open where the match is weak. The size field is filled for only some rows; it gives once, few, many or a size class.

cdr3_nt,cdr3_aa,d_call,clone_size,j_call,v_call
TGTGCCAGCACCCTAAGCGGGAGGGAAACTAATGAGCAGTTCTTC,CASTLSGRETNEQFF,TRBD2,.,TRBJ2-1,TRBV6-1
TGTGCCAGCAGTGAGAAGACGGAATACAATGAGCAGTTCTTC,CASSEKTEYNEQFF,.,medium-sized,TRBJ2-1,TRBV6-1
TGTGCCAGCAGTGAAGCGGGAGCGGGAGATACGCAGTATTTT,CASSEAGAGDTQYF,.,.,TRBJ2-3,TRBV6-1
TGTGCCAGCAGCCACCAGGGACAGCTCTCTGGAAACACCATATATTTT,CASSHQGQLSGNTIYF,TRBD1,.,TRBJ1-3,TRBV3-1
TGTGCCAGCAGGACCACAGGGAGGGCTGGGGCCAACGTCCTGACTTTC,CASRTTGRAGANVLTF,.,once,TRBJ2-6,TRBV27
TGTGCCAGCAGCTTAGTAGGGACTAGCGGGTCGTCAGAGACCCAGTACTTC,CASSLVGTSGSSETQYF,TRBD2,once,TRBJ2-5,TRBV7-6
TGTGCCAGCCTATGGGGGGGGACTAGCGGGAGGAATGAGCAGTTCTTC,CASLWGGTSGRNEQFF,TRBD2,.,TRBJ2-1,TRBV6-1
TGCGGCATACTGGGGGGAGGCCAAGATACCCAGTACTTC,CGILGGGQDTQYF,.,.,TRBJ2-5,TRBV10-2
TGTGCCACGCGGCAAGGGAGAGGCAAAGATACCCAGTATTTT,CATRQGRGKDTQYF,.,once,TRBJ2-3,TRBV10-3
TGTGCCAGCAGCGTGGGACTAGAGCGTAGCGGGGAGCTGTTTTTT,CASSVGLERSGELFF,TRBD2,.,TRBJ2-2,TRBV9
TGTGCCAGCAGTGACTTTGCAGGAACACAAGAGACCCAGTACTTC,CASSDFAGTQETQYF,.,.,TRBJ2-5,TRBV6-4
TGTGCCAGCTTGATGAGGAGTTCAACAGAGACCCAGTACTTC,CASLMRSSTETQYF,.,.,TRBJ2-5,TRBV6-1
TGTGCCAGCAGCTTTAACAGTGGGGACTACGAGCAGTTCTTC,CASSFNSGDYEQFF,TRBD2,.,TRBJ2-1,TRBV11-2
TGTGCCAGCAGGGAGACAGGGTTCGGAAATGAAAAACTGTTTTTT,CASRETGFGNEKLFF,TRBD1,.,TRBJ1-4,TRBV6-1
TGTGCCAGCAGTTATGGTAGAGGGTTCTACGAGCAGTACTTC,CASSYGRGFYEQYF,.,.,TRBJ2-7,TRBV6-5
TGTGCCAACCCCTCCGCCTCTGGGGCCAACGTCCTGACTTTC,CANPSASGANVLTF,.,.,TRBJ2-6,TRBV7-2
TGTGCCAGCAGTTGGGTAGGGACTAGCGAGACTTCTGAGCAGTTCTTC,CASSWVGTSETSEQFF,TRBD2,.,TRBJ2-1,TRBV6-5